These 22 T cell receptor beta chains originate from one sample sequenced in a study of cytomegalovirus exposure and HLA in healthy donors. Here immunoSEQ multiplex PCR was the method, and the copy in TCRdb shows in-frame clones only, minus some. In the table there are tens of thousands of clones, 90% to 95% of which are singletons. Sequences were obtained from PBMCs. The receptors were sampled from a woman in her late teens or twenties in good health and CMV-seronegative.

The rearrangement uses TRBV18 and TRBJ1-3, with a possible D match to TRBD1 (5 bases). The CDR3 has 17 amino acids. V was pared by 3 bases and J by 1 base, with 16 bases between. The germline V gene has CDR1 KGHSH and CDR2 LQKENI. The CDR3: CASSPERVKGSGNTIYF. The CDR3 DNA reads as TGTGCCAGCTCACCCGAGCGGGTGAAGGGGTCTGGAAACACCATATATTTT.

This chain links TRBV12-2 with TRBJ1-3. TRBV12-2 is deemed a pseudogene. There are 16 residues in the CDR3. The CDR3 sequence: CASRLAPGSSGNTIYF. CDR3 in DNA: TGTGCAAGTCGCTTGGCCCCGGGGAGCTCTGGAAACACCATATATTTT.

The chain carries TRBV11-2 and TRBJ1-1, with D possibly matching TRBD1 (5 bases). Germline V gives CDR1 SGHAT, CDR2 FQNNGV. The V gene lost 7 bases and the J gene lost 10 bases, with 16 bases spanning the gap. This CDR3 is built from 12 residues. DNA for the CDR3: TGTGCCAGCACGACTGACAGCCGGGTAGCTTTCTTT. Protein product: CASTTDSRVAFF.

The rearrangement joins TRBV9 to TRBJ2-7; 7 bases match TRBD2. Trimming cost V 2 bases and J 2 bases; bases outside gene matches: 10. Germline loops: CDR1 SGDLS, CDR2 YYNGEE. The length of the CDR3 is 16 residues. The CDR3 loop reads CASSVQRASGPYEQYF. The CDR3, as DNA: TGTGCCAGCAGCGTCCAGCGTGCTAGCGGCCCCTACGAGCAGTACTTC.

This chain links TRBV9 with TRBJ2-7; TRBD1 agrees at 10 bases. The CDR3 is made up of 14 amino acids. Germline loops: CDR1 SGDLS, CDR2 YYNGEE. J was trimmed by 6 bases and V by 3 bases; bases with no gene match: 6. CDR3 residues: CASSAGQGLAEQYF. Here the CDR3 DNA reads TGTGCCAGCAGCGCGGGACAGGGGCTCGCCGAGCAGTACTTC.

This sequence joins TRBV19 and TRBJ2-4, with D tentatively TRBD1 (6 bases). CDR1 is LNHDA, CDR2 SQIVND, per germline (reference sequence). The CDR3 contains 18 residues. V was cut by 10 bases and J by 0 bases, with 25 bases left in between. The DNA for the CDR3 is TGTGCCACTACCCCGGAACGGACAGCGCCTCTAGCCAAAAACATTCAGTACTTC. Its protein is CATTPERTAPLAKNIQYF.

The genes are TRBV6-4 and TRBJ1-6; TRBD1 agrees at 7 bases. J was trimmed by 10 bases and V by 2 bases; bases with no gene match: 8. Germline V gene sequence: CDR1 MRHNA, CDR2 SNTAGT. This CDR3 spans 15 amino acids. The CDR3 spells CASSDDREGGSPLHF. The CDR3 coding sequence is TGTGCCAGCAGTGACGACAGGGAAGGAGGATCACCCCTCCACTTT.

The chain uses TRBV19 and TRBJ1-5; D gene ambiguous. CDR1 LNHDA and CDR2 SQIVND come from the germline V gene (reference sequence). V lost 6 bases, J lost 7 bases, and 16 bases lay in between. The CDR3 contains 14 residues. The chain's CDR3 is CASSFDASGQPQHF. The CDR3 DNA follows: TGTGCCAGTAGCTTCGACGCTTCAGGACAGCCCCAGCATTTT.

The CDR3 loop is CASSHGQGWDTQYF. CDR3 DNA sequence: TGTGCCAGCAGTCACGGACAGGGATGGGATACGCAGTATTTT. The chain recombines TRBV27 with TRBJ2-3, with TRBD1 matching 8 bases. Germline V lookup: CDR1 MNHEY, CDR2 SMNVEV (reference sequence). The CDR3 is 14 residues long. Germline trimming cut 5 bases from V and 6 bases from J; bases unmatched to any gene: 7.

Remarks on this clone: Other DNA sequences from this sample encode an identical CDR3 as well. The chain employs TRBV6-4 and TRBJ2-1; the match to TRBD2 covers 11 bases. V lost 2 bases and J lost 3; bases outside the gene matches: 0. There are 15 residues in the CDR3. CDR1 and CDR2 from the germline V gene are MRHNA and SNTAGT. The CDR3 region is CASSDGTSGYNEQFF. The CDR3 nucleotides are TGTGCCAGCAGTGACGGGACTAGCGGCTACAATGAGCAGTTCTTC.

The chain combines TRBV27 with TRBJ2-3; 9 nucleotides line up with TRBD1. V gave up 8 bases and J gave up 6 bases; unmatched junction bases: 9. This CDR3 comprises 14 residues. Per germline, CDR1 MNHEY and CDR2 SMNVEV (reference sequence). The CDR3 loop is CASCSGTGWDTQYF. DNA of the CDR3: TGTGCCAGCTGTTCCGGGACAGGGTGGGATACGCAGTATTTT.

The chain uses TRBV6-1 and TRBJ2-3, with D possibly being TRBD2 (5 bases). The ends were cut back, 1 base at V and 6 bases at J, with 5 bases in the middle. CDR3 size: 12 residues. Looked up from germline, CDR1 is MNHNS and CDR2 is SASEGT. CDR3 residues: CASSEERDTQYF. Here the CDR3 DNA reads TGTGCCAGCAGTGAAGAGCGGGATACGCAGTATTTT.

The gene calls are TRBV5-6 and TRBJ2-7; 13 bases agree with TRBD2. The V and J ends lost 9 bases and 4 bases, in that order; junction bases with no gene match: 10. From germline, CDR1 is SGHDT and CDR2 YYEEEE. The CDR3 is made up of 15 amino acids. The CDR3 region has the DNA TGTGCCACCGGACTAGCGGGAGCGACCGGTTACGAGCAGTACGTC. Translation gives CATGLAGATGYEQYV.

The genes are TRBV13 and TRBJ2-7; 10 bases fit TRBD2. The CDR3 is 16 residues long. Germline values: CDR1 PRHDT, CDR2 FYEKMQ (reference sequence). Trimming at V came to 4 bases and at J to 0 bases, leaving 6 bases not matched to a gene. This CDR3 is CASSSRERGGSYEQYF. The CDR3 region has the DNA TGTGCCAGCAGCTCCCGAGAGCGGGGGGGCTCCTACGAGCAGTACTTC.

The chain has TRBV7-9 and TRBJ2-3; 8 positions agree with TRBD2. Germline-derived CDR1 and CDR2 are SEHNR and FQNEAQ (reference sequence). After removal of 0 bases from V and 2 bases from J, the junction contained 4 bases not matched to a gene. The CDR3 sequence is 16 residues long. CDR3 nucleotides: TGTGCCAGCAGCTTAGCGGCGGGGGGAATCACAGATACGCAGTATTTT. This translates into CASSLAAGGITDTQYF.

The chain links TRBV5-4 to TRBJ2-7; 10 positions match TRBD1. J lost 6 bases, V lost 4 bases, and 7 bases had no gene match. The CDR3 extends over 14 amino acids. Germline V gene data show CDR1 as SGHNT and CDR2 as YYREEE (reference sequence). CDR3 nucleotide sequence: TGTGCCAGCAGCACGGGACAGGGGCTCATCGAGCAGTACTTC. Translated: CASSTGQGLIEQYF.

The genes are TRBV10-1 and TRBJ1-5, with D perhaps matching TRBD1 (5 bases). The CDR3 covers 15 residues. CDR1 is WNHNN and CDR2 is SYGVQD in the germline V gene (reference sequence). The V and J ends lost 0 bases and 3 bases respectively, with 9 bases between them. The CDR3 reads CASSESGEDNQPQHF. Written as DNA, the CDR3 is TGCGCCAGCAGTGAGTCAGGGGAGGACAATCAGCCCCAGCATTTT.

The gene calls are TRBV19 and TRBJ1-1, with no clear D. This CDR3 is built from 13 residues. The V gene's germline CDR1 is LNHDA and CDR2 SQIVND (reference sequence). The germline V and J ends were trimmed by 6 bases and 1 base, with 9 bases remaining between them. The CDR3 nucleotides are TGTGCCAGTAGGAAGAGACAGAACACTGAAGCTTTCTTT. Protein product: CASRKRQNTEAFF. Together with reference TRBV19 and TRBJ1-1, the CDR3 gives the full variable domain: DGGITQSPKYLFRKEGQNVTLSCEQNLNHDAMYWYRQDPGQGLRLIYYSQIVNDFQKGDIAEGYSVSREKKESFPLTVTSAQKNPTAFYLCASRKRQNTEAFFGQGTRLTVV.

The chain joins TRBV6-1 to TRBJ1-4, with D possibly being TRBD1 (6 bases). Trimming removed 6 bases at V and 8 bases at J, with 19 bases between. The CDR3 covers 15 residues. CDR1 and CDR2 from the germline V gene are MNHNS and SASEGT. For the CDR3, the DNA is TGTGCCAGCAGAGATCCACAGGGTTTTAGGGAAAAACTGTTTTTT. Translated: CASRDPQGFREKLFF.

The V and J genes are TRBV21-1 and TRBJ2-3; the table's D gene call, TRBD2, was not cross checked with the DNA. TRBV21-1 is termed a pseudogene. The CDR3 spans 14 residues. This chain's CDR3 is CASSKGLTADTQYF. CDR3 DNA: TGTGCCAGCAGCAAAGGACTCACCGCAGATACGCAGTATTTT.

The chain has TRBV7-9 and TRBJ2-2, with a possible D match to TRBD2 (5 bases). CDR1 and CDR2 from the germline V gene are SEHNR and FQNEAQ (reference sequence). The CDR3 length is 15 residues. The V end lost 10 bases, the J end lost 6 bases, and 21 bases lay between the germline ends. The CDR3 nucleotides read TGTGCCATCAGACGGGTAGGGAGTGGGTCCGGGGAGCTGTTTTTT. Translated: CAIRRVGSGSGELFF.

This chain uses TRBV11-3 with TRBJ2-2, with 8 bases aligning to TRBD2. Germline trimming cut 0 bases from V and 7 bases from J; bases unmatched to any gene: 10. The CDR3 sequence is 17 residues long. The germline V gene has CDR1 SGHNT and CDR2 YENEEA. CDR3 sequence: CASSLDLTSGRNGELFF. The CDR3 nucleotides are TGTGCCAGCAGCTTAGATTTAACAAGCGGGAGAAACGGGGAGCTGTTTTTT.